This T cell receptor beta chain was obtained from a study of shared clonotypes between healthy human individuals. As regards this clone: Its specificity is not known.

Findings and limits, study-wide: A generally larger estimated richness was seen in naive subsets than in memory subsets. The study drew on few donors, limiting represented genetic and exposure-history diversity.

Only CD45RO-negative cells positively selected for CCR7 counted as naive CD8 cells, so terminally differentiated effector memory CD45RA+ cells were excluded. Splitting of each subset's genomic DNA was done evenly across several immunoSEQ plates. Authors' methods: Because ImmunoSEQ provided only junction sequences with no quality scores, the filtering differed. Sequencing was performed with immunoSEQ multiplex PCR; in TCRdb, only in-frame clones are kept and a portion is missing. D and trimming were read from the DNA, whereas the V and J calls and clone size are those reported in that table. The data contain some 2.1 million clones, 80% to 95% of them singletons. The germline V gene has CDR1 MGHRA and CDR2 YSYEKL. V trimming: 0 bases; J trimming: 5 bases; junction bases outside the gene matches: 11. The CDR3 runs 18 residues.

Sample: naive CD8+ T cells from PBMCs. The rearrangement uses TRBV4-1 and TRBJ1-5; 9 bases are shared with TRBD1. The receptor was isolated from a man between 18 and 29 years old in good health. Some clones in this sample may be carry-over from other donors' samples. CDR3 nucleotide sequence: TGCGCCAGCAGCCAAGATCGGTGGGGACAGGGACGTGATCAGCCCCAGCATTTT. Translated, it gives CASSQDRWGQGRDQPQHF.